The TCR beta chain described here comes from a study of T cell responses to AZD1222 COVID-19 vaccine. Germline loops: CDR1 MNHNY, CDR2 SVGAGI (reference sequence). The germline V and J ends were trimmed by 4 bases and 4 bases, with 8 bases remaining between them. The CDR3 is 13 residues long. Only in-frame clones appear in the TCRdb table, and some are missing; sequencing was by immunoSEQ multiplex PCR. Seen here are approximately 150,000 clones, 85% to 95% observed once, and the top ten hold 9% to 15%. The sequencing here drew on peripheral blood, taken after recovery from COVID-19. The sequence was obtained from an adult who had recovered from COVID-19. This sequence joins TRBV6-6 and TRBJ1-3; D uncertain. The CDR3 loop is CASSSFIGNTIYF. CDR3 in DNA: TGTGCCAGCAGTTCCTTCATCGGAAACACCATATATTTT.